A selection of T cell receptor beta chains follows, all from one sample in a study. TCRdb keeps only in-frame clones here, not all; method: immunoSEQ multiplex PCR. This sample has under 90,000 clones, with 80% to 95% found just once. Sequenced: PBMCs. The origin of the receptors is a man in his forties or fifties with rheumatoid arthritis. The conserved cysteine and the conserved F or W are not part of the CDR3 here. A D gene is named only where the DNA matches it firmly.

d_call: NA
j_call: TRBJ1-2
v_call: TRBV3-1/TRBV3-2
cdr3_aa: ASSQGHGYT

d_call: NA
j_call: TRBJ1-4
v_call: TRBV2
cdr3_aa: ASSDRSSRATNEKLF

d_call: NA
j_call: TRBJ2-1
v_call: TRBV7-2
cdr3_aa: ASSLLAVFAYNEQF

d_call: TRBD1
j_call: TRBJ2-7
v_call: TRBV6-5
cdr3_aa: ASSYSHRGDNYEQY

d_call: NA
j_call: TRBJ1-1
v_call: TRBV11-3
cdr3_aa: ASSQLPEAEAF

d_call: NA
j_call: TRBJ2-1
v_call: TRBV19
cdr3_aa: ASSTSGPYNEQF

d_call: NA
j_call: TRBJ2-5
v_call: TRBV7-8
cdr3_aa: ASSRDTQETQY

d_call: TRBD2
j_call: TRBJ2-7
v_call: TRBV4-3
cdr3_aa: ASSRGLAGLEQY

d_call: NA
j_call: TRBJ1-5
v_call: TRBV5-5
cdr3_aa: ASSFSGNQPQH

d_call: TRBD1
j_call: TRBJ2-1
v_call: TRBV18
cdr3_aa: ASSPLPTGGLNEQF

d_call: TRBD1
j_call: TRBJ1-5
v_call: TRBV7-4
cdr3_aa: ASSLGWDRDSNQPQH

d_call: NA
j_call: TRBJ2-7
v_call: TRBV9
cdr3_aa: ASSTVYEQY

d_call: TRBD1
j_call: TRBJ2-1
v_call: TRBV13
cdr3_aa: ASRAGTEAYNEQF

d_call: NA
j_call: TRBJ2-7
v_call: TRBV7-9
cdr3_aa: ASNRNEGGKGVEQY

d_call: NA
j_call: TRBJ2-7
v_call: TRBV16
cdr3_aa: ASSQQGWLGNYEQY

d_call: NA
j_call: TRBJ2-5
v_call: TRBV3-1/TRBV3-2
cdr3_aa: ASSLQRETQY

d_call: NA
j_call: TRBJ1-1
v_call: TRBV14
cdr3_aa: ASSQDTRIPGTRTEAF

d_call: TRBD1
j_call: TRBJ1-2
v_call: TRBV10-3
cdr3_aa: AISGNRGNYGYT

d_call: TRBD1
j_call: TRBJ1-2
v_call: TRBV7-2
cdr3_aa: ASSTGTGVYGYT

d_call: TRBD1
j_call: TRBJ1-5
v_call: TRBV28
cdr3_aa: ASRPGQVYQPQH

d_call: TRBD1
j_call: TRBJ2-7
v_call: TRBV15
cdr3_aa: ATSSDRGEQY

d_call: NA
j_call: TRBJ1-2
v_call: TRBV30
cdr3_aa: AWSSAGTVFNYGYT

d_call: TRBD2
j_call: TRBJ2-3
v_call: TRBV5-6
cdr3_aa: ASSSLAVLSTDTQY

d_call: NA
j_call: TRBJ1-1
v_call: TRBV7-9
cdr3_aa: ASSWGTEAF

d_call: NA
j_call: TRBJ1-1
v_call: TRBV21-1
cdr3_aa: ASSPGWAEAF